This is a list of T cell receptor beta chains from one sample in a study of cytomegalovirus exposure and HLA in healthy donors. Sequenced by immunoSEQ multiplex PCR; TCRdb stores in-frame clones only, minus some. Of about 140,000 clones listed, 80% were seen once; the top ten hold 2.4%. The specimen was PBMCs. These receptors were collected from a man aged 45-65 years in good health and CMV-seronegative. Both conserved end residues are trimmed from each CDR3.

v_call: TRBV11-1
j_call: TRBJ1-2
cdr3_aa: ASSPGGDGYT

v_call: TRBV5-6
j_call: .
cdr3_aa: ASSPRIFGQGNYEQY

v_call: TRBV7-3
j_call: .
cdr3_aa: ASSLSQGSSYEQY

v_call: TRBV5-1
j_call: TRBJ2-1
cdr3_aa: ASSLEASGSREQF

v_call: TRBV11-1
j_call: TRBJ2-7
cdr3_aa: ASSSMQGGRWQY

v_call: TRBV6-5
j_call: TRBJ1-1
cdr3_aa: ASSYNRGGANTEAF

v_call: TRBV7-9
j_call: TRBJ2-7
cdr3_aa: ASSSRGGERGFYEQY

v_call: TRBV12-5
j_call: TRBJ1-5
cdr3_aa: ASGPGDSNQPQH

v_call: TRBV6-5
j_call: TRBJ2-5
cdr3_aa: ASSPGTIQETQY

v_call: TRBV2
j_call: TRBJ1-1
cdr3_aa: ARRLGDRGFPGTEAF

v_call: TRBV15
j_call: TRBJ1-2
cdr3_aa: ATSREGGRGKGYT

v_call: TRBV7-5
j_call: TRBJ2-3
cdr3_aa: ARSPSGRSADTQY

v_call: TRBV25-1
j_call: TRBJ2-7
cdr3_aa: ASSFPGLAREQY

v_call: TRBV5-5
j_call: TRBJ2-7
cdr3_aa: ASSLGPLSEQY

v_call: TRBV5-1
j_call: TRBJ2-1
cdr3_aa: ASSYRGGRSYNEQF

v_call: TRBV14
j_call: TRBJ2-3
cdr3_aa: ASSQEDRGGTDTQY